Presented here are 11 T cell receptor beta chains from one specimen sequenced in a study of Graves' ophthalmopathy and Graves' hyperthyroidism. RNA transcripts were the source from which TCR beta CDR3 regions were amplified. HTBI-primed first-round RT-PCR preceded second-round multiplex PCR. TCRdb reprocessed the multiplex PCR reads via MiXCR and lists one record per CDR3 protein. This table has about 220,000 distinct CDR3 sequences, approximately 21% appearing once. The sample taken for sequencing was peripheral blood. These TCRs come from a woman in her forties or fifties with Graves' ophthalmopathy.

This clonotype was detected many times. DNA of the CDR3: TGTGCCTGGAACCTTGGGGAGAGCACTGAAGCTTTCTTT. This codes for CAWNLGESTEAFF. The V and J genes are TRBV30 and TRBJ1-1; D gene uncertain. Trimming cost V 4 bases and J 4 bases, with 13 bases left between them. CDR1 is GTSNPN and CDR2 is SVGIG in the germline V gene (reference sequence). The CDR3 spans 13 residues.

The V call is TRBV7-9, the J call TRBJ1-4, with D uncertain. The germline V and J ends were trimmed by 5 bases and 7 bases, with 5 bases remaining between them. This CDR3 is 11 amino acids long. Looked up from germline, CDR1 is SEHNR and CDR2 is FQNEAQ (reference sequence). CDR3 sequence reads: CASSRTEKLFF. In nucleotides, the CDR3 is TGTGCCAGCAGCCGTACTGAAAAACTGTTTTTT.

This clonotype appeared many times. This may come from a read error, since a much larger clone is one base off. V and J are TRBV20-1 and TRBJ1-1; tentative D call: TRBD1 (5 bases). V lost 6 bases, J lost 1 base, and 12 bases lay in between. The CDR3 has 13 amino acids. Germline V gene data show CDR1 as DFQATT and CDR2 as SNEGSKA (reference sequence). The CDR3 sequence: CSAGRGRNTEAFF. CDR3 nucleotides: TGCAGTGCGGGACGGGGGAGGAACACTGAAGCTTTCTTT.

In this sample, this clonotype turned up many times. The chain employs TRBV7-2 and TRBJ1-1; D ambiguous. V dropped 5 bases and J dropped 1 base, with 14 bases sitting between them. CDR3 length: 15 residues. CDR1 is SGHTA, CDR2 FQGNSA, per germline. CDR3 sequence reads: CASSLAGAKNTEAFF. CDR3 DNA: TGTGCCAGCAGCCTGGCAGGTGCCAAGAACACTGAAGCTTTCTTT.

This clonotype was seen ten or more times. V is TRBV12-3 or TRBV12-4 and J is TRBJ2-2, with no clear D. This CDR3 is 13 amino acids long. V shed 5 bases and J shed 3 bases, with 7 bases lying between them. This chain's CDR3 is CASSIRDTGELFF. The CDR3 nucleotides are TGTGCCAGCAGTATACGGGACACCGGGGAGCTGTTTTTT.

This clonotype was seen ten or more times. This chain connects TRBV20-1 to TRBJ1-1; 9 nucleotides agree with TRBD1. The CDR3 spans 16 residues. The junction had 14 bases not matched to a gene; V was cut back by 6 bases and J by 3 bases. CDR1 is DFQATT, CDR2 SNEGSKA, per germline (reference sequence). The DNA for the CDR3 is TGCAGTGCGCGGACAGGGGTATATTCGCGGGACACTGAAGCTTTCTTT. This translates into CSARTGVYSRDTEAFF.

The sample holds a few counts of this clonotype. The chain links TRBV29-1 to TRBJ1-2; D is perhaps TRBD1 (6 bases). The germline CDR1 and CDR2 sequences are SQVTM and ANQGSEA. The CDR3 runs 15 residues. V was shortened by 5 bases and J by 6 bases, with 22 bases between the two germline ends. The CDR3 is CSVFIGRQVGNGYTF. The CDR3 nucleotides read TGCAGCGTTTTTATAGGCCGACAGGTGGGGAATGGCTACACCTTC.

This clonotype was seen many times. The gene calls are TRBV20-1 and TRBJ2-7; D perhaps matches TRBD2 (5 bases). V lost 3 bases and J 4 bases, leaving 22 bases between the germline ends. CDR1 is DFQATT, CDR2 SNEGSKA, per germline (reference sequence). The CDR3 sequence is 16 residues long. CDR3 sequence: CSARPILGGRGYEQYF. The CDR3 coding sequence is TGCAGTGCTAGGCCTATACTAGGTGGGAGAGGTTACGAGCAGTACTTC.

This clonotype was counted ten times or more. J is TRBJ2-5 and V is TRBV20-1; 7 nucleotides agree with TRBD1. In germline, CDR1 is DFQATT, CDR2 SNEGSKA (reference sequence). The J segment lost 1 base and the V segment lost 5 bases, leaving 10 bases of the junction unmatched. The CDR3 is made up of 15 amino acids. CDR3 sequence (DNA): TGCAGTGCTTATTTCGGACAGGCTCTCCAAGAGACCCAGTACTTC. Translated, it gives CSAYFGQALQETQYF.

This clonotype was seen ten or more times. The chain has TRBV29-1 and TRBJ1-2, with no clear D. This CDR3 spans 11 amino acids. Germline CDR1 reads SQVTM; CDR2 reads ANQGSEA. Trimming cost V 5 bases and J 7 bases, with 11 bases left between them. CDR3 in DNA: TGCAGCGTTTCGGGAGCCCTTGGCTACACCTTC. This sequence encodes CSVSGALGYTF.

This clonotype has a count of ten or more. This chain links TRBV11-2 with TRBJ2-5, with TRBD1 as a possible D gene (6 bases). The CDR3 has 15 amino acids. V lost 3 bases to trimming and J lost 6 bases, with 17 bases between them. Per germline, CDR1 SGHAT and CDR2 FQNNGV. CDR3 amino acids: CASSFSWTDHQTQYF. CDR3 DNA sequence: TGTGCCAGCAGCTTTAGTTGGACAGACCACCAGACCCAGTACTTC.